This entry lists 18 T cell receptor beta chains sequenced from one sample in a study of T cells in Graves' hyperthyroidism and ophthalmopathy. What was amplified from RNA transcripts were TCR beta CDR3 regions. HTBI primers were used for first-round RT-PCR of the TCR CDR3. TCRdb re-derived calls from the multiplex PCR reads in MiXCR, one entry per CDR3 protein. Of under 650,000 distinct CDR3 sequences listed, around 16% are singletons. Input material: blood. The source is a woman under 40 with Graves' hyperthyroidism.

Many counts were recorded for this clonotype. The rearrangement joins TRBV12-5 to TRBJ2-3; no clear D gene. The germline V gene has CDR1 LGHNT and CDR2 FRNRAP. The CDR3 length is 15 residues. The V gene lost 6 bases and the J gene lost 3 bases, with 16 bases spanning the gap. CDR3 residues: CASGLRVLGTDTQYF. DNA of the CDR3: TGTGCTAGTGGACTAAGGGTATTAGGAACAGATACGCAGTATTTT.

The table lists this clonotype with a few counts. The gene calls are TRBV28 and TRBJ1-1, with D perhaps TRBD1 (5 bases). The V gene's germline CDR1 is MDHEN and CDR2 SYDVKM. The ends were cut back, 10 bases at V and 2 bases at J, with 17 bases in the middle. The CDR3 is 14 amino acids. DNA of the CDR3: TGTGCCACTAATTTGATTCAGGGAAACACTGAAGCTTTCTTT. This sequence encodes CATNLIQGNTEAFF.

This clonotype was observed at least ten times. V gene TRBV11-1 combines with J gene TRBJ1-1, with D perhaps matching TRBD1 (5 bases). Germline lookup yields CDR1 SGHAT and CDR2 FQDESV (reference sequence). This CDR3 is built from 15 residues. Trimming stripped 5 bases from V and 2 bases from J, with 15 bases between. The DNA of the CDR3 is TGTGCCAGCAGCGATAGCAGGGAACCCAACACTGAAGCTTTCTTT. This codes for CASSDSREPNTEAFF.

This clonotype appeared many times. V and J are TRBV20-1 and TRBJ1-1, with D perhaps matching TRBD1 (5 bases). This CDR3 spans 14 amino acids. V was trimmed by 1 base and J by 4 bases, leaving 13 bases between them. Germline CDR1 DFQATT, CDR2 SNEGSKA (reference sequence). CDR3 protein: CSARVAGQVTEAFF. CDR3 coding DNA: TGCAGTGCTAGAGTCGCGGGGCAGGTCACTGAAGCTTTCTTT.

The genes are TRBV14 and TRBJ2-1; 9 bases agree with TRBD2. The germline V gene has CDR1 SGHDN and CDR2 FVKESK. After removal of 3 bases from V and 6 bases from J, the junction contained 3 bases not matched to a gene. The CDR3 runs 14 residues. The DNA of the CDR3 is TGTGCCAGCAGCCAGGTAGCGGGAGTCAATGAGCAGTTCTTC. Translation gives CASSQVAGVNEQFF.

In this sample, this clonotype turned up a few times. The chain joins TRBV28 to TRBJ2-5; weak D call: TRBD2 (5 bases). The CDR3 spans 15 residues. The V gene's germline CDR1 is MDHEN and CDR2 SYDVKM. The V end lost 4 bases, the J end lost 1 base, and 13 bases lay between the germline ends. The CDR3 is CASSSSAGGQETQYF. The CDR3 nucleotides read TGTGCCAGCAGTTCCTCGGCGGGTGGCCAAGAGACCCAGTACTTC.

The table lists this clonotype with a few counts. The chain has TRBV20-1 and TRBJ2-7; possible D gene TRBD2, 6 bases. The CDR3 length is 14 residues. The V end lost 6 bases, the J end lost 0 bases, and 15 bases lay between the germline ends. CDR1 is DFQATT and CDR2 is SNEGSKA in the germline V gene (reference sequence). CDR3 coding DNA: TGCAGTGCACTTAGCGGAAGCAGCTCCTACGAGCAGTACTTC. Its protein is CSALSGSSSYEQYF.

This clonotype was picked up many times. The V and J genes are TRBV20-1 and TRBJ2-7; 9 positions match TRBD2. This CDR3 has 13 residues. Germline assignment: CDR1 DFQATT and CDR2 SNEGSKA (reference sequence). Trimming removed 5 bases from V and 2 bases from J; junction bases left unmatched: 4. The CDR3 DNA reads TGCAGTGCTCCGACTAGCGGACCCTACGAGCAGTACTTC. This translates into CSAPTSGPYEQYF.

This clonotype was detected a few times. The chain joins TRBV7-8 to TRBJ2-1, with 9 bases aligning to TRBD1. The ends lost 5 bases at V and 8 bases at J; junction bases unmatched: 13. CDR3 length: 16 amino acids. Germline CDR1 and CDR2: SGHVS and FQNEAQ. DNA for the CDR3: TGTGCCAGCAGCGCCAATACCGGGACAGGGAAGCATGAGCAGTTCTTC. Residues: CASSANTGTGKHEQFF.

The chain is built from TRBV29-1 and TRBJ2-7; no clear D gene. The CDR3 runs 12 residues. Germline lookup yields CDR1 SQVTM and CDR2 ANQGSEA. Trimming took 1 base from V and 7 from J, leaving 11 bases between them. The CDR3 DNA sequence: TGCAGCGTTGAAGTAGAGAGCCGAGAGCAGTACTTC. Translating gives CSVEVESREQYF.

V usage is TRBV19 and J usage is TRBJ1-4; TRBD1 matches 12 bases. Germline V CDR1 and CDR2: LNHDA, SQIVND (reference sequence). J gave up 3 bases and V 7 bases, and 6 bases lay outside the gene matches. There are 16 residues in the CDR3. The CDR3 nucleotides read TGTGCCAGTAAAGGGGACAGGGGGCTTGCTAATGAAAAACTGTTTTTT. Amino acid sequence: CASKGDRGLANEKLFF.

The chain carries TRBV4-1 and TRBJ2-7; D may be TRBD2 (6 bases). The germline gives CDR1 MGHRA, CDR2 YSYEKL. CDR3 length: 12 amino acids. The V end lost 4 bases, the J end lost 5 bases, and 9 bases lay between the germline ends. The CDR3 sequence: CASSPRGNEQYF. For the CDR3, the DNA is TGCGCCAGCAGCCCTCGGGGGAACGAGCAGTACTTC.

This clonotype was picked up many times. This chain links TRBV12-3 or TRBV12-4 with TRBJ1-1, with D tentatively TRBD1 (5 bases). This CDR3 spans 14 amino acids. The ends were cut back, 7 bases at V and 3 bases at J, with 15 bases in the middle. CDR3 coding DNA: TGTGCCAGCATCTGGGGGGACTCAGACACTGAAGCTTTCTTT. This gives the protein CASIWGDSDTEAFF.

This clonotype was seen a few times. The gene calls are TRBV19 and TRBJ1-5; TRBD1 agrees at 8 bases. After removal of 6 bases from V and 3 bases from J, the junction contained 4 bases not matched to a gene. The CDR3 loop spans 14 amino acids. CDR1 is LNHDA, CDR2 SQIVND, per germline (reference sequence). The CDR3: CASSRTGFNQPQHF. Here the CDR3 DNA reads TGTGCCAGTAGCCGGACAGGGTTCAATCAGCCCCAGCATTTT. The full variable domain, rest sourced from reference TRBV19 and TRBJ1-5, is DGGITQSPKYLFRKEGQNVTLSCEQNLNHDAMYWYRQDPGQGLRLIYYSQIVNDFQKGDIAEGYSVSREKKESFPLTVTSAQKNPTAFYLCASSRTGFNQPQHFGDGTRLSIL.

This sequence joins TRBV3-1 and TRBJ1-4, with D unresolved. V was clipped by 5 bases and J by 5 bases, with 15 bases between them. The CDR3 has 15 amino acids. Germline assignment: CDR1 LGHDT and CDR2 YNNKEL (reference sequence). The CDR3 here is CASSSRTDGNEKLFF. CDR3 DNA: TGTGCCAGCAGCTCCCGGACGGACGGAAATGAAAAACTGTTTTTT.

For this clonotype: The CDR3 ends on some other residue instead of the conserved phenylalanine or tryptophan, so this is likely a read error. The V call is TRBV6-2 or TRBV6-3, the J call TRBJ1-1; D is perhaps TRBD1 (5 bases). The V end was cut by 6 bases, the J end by 1 base, with 21 bases between. Per the germline V gene, CDR1 is MNHEY and CDR2 is SVGEGT. This CDR3 is 17 amino acids long. The CDR3 is CASREAGTQGGNTEAFS. CDR3 bases: TGTGCCAGCAGAGAGGCCGGGACCCAGGGAGGGAACACTGAAGCTTTCTCT.

V usage is TRBV20-1 and J usage is TRBJ1-6; D is uncertain. CDR1 is DFQATT and CDR2 is SNEGSKA in the germline V gene (reference sequence). The CDR3 length is 17 residues. Between the trimmed V and J ends, which lost 0 bases and 0 bases, there was a span of 12 bases. The CDR3 protein is CSARDGAVNSYNSPLHF. The CDR3 nucleotides read TGCAGTGCTAGAGATGGAGCAGTGAACTCCTATAATTCACCCCTCCACTTT.

In the case of this clonotype: Possible read error: a much larger clone is one base away. The V call is TRBV5-1, the J call TRBJ1-1; the match to TRBD1 covers 9 bases. The CDR3 length is 18 residues. Germline assignment: CDR1 SGHRS and CDR2 YFSETQ. In DNA form, the CDR3 reads TGCGCCAGCAGCTTCCCGATTGGGACAGGGCCCACGAACACTGAAGCTTACTTT. Protein sequence: CASSFPIGTGPTNTEAYF.